The 30 T cell receptor beta chains below all came from one sample that was sequenced in a study of response to subunit inactivated influenza vaccine. TCRdb fed the RT-PCR reads into MiXCR, producing one record per CDR3 protein. This sample has hundreds of thousands of distinct CDR3 sequences; less than 8% occur once, and the top ten carry 10% to 15%. Sequenced material: PBMCs from blood, taken roughly 24 months after vaccination. These receptor sequences come from a man aged 50 to 69 who received an inactivated influenza vaccine.

CDR3 loop: CASSLLGGYYNEQFF. The CDR3 region has the DNA TGTGCCAGCAGCTTACTCGGGGGATACTACAATGAGCAGTTCTTC. The chain has TRBV7-3 and TRBJ2-1; D possibly corresponds to TRBD2 (6 bases). The CDR3 is made up of 15 amino acids. Germline loops: CDR1 SGHTA, CDR2 FQGTGA. V lost 2 bases, J lost 3 bases, and 11 bases lay in between.

This clonotype has at least ten counts. V usage is TRBV6-1 and J usage is TRBJ2-2; D possibly corresponds to TRBD1 (6 bases). The CDR3 loop spans 14 amino acids. The germline V and J ends were trimmed by 4 bases and 1 base, with 7 bases remaining between them. From germline, CDR1 is MNHNS and CDR2 SASEGT. Here the CDR3 DNA reads TGTGCCAGCAGTGCGGGACAGAACACCGGGGAGCTGTTTTTT. Translated, it gives CASSAGQNTGELFF.

This chain links TRBV7-2 with TRBJ1-5; TRBD1 aligns across 9 bases. Germline V gene data show CDR1 as SGHTA and CDR2 as FQGNSA. J gave up 5 bases and V 5 bases, and 4 bases lay outside the gene matches. This CDR3 has 14 amino acids. This CDR3 is CASSADRGHQPQHF. CDR3 DNA sequence: TGTGCCAGCAGCGCGGACAGGGGACATCAGCCCCAGCATTTT.

This clonotype was seen a few times. This sequence joins TRBV7-8 and TRBJ1-4; D is possibly TRBD1 (5 bases). The germline CDR1 and CDR2 sequences are SGHVS and FQNEAQ. V dropped 5 bases and J dropped 10 bases, with 23 bases sitting between them. This CDR3 spans 16 amino acids. CDR3 nucleotides: TGTGCCAGCAGCCGTGGGGACCGGCTGGGAGAGGGAAAACTGTTTTTT. It codes for CASSRGDRLGEGKLFF. Filled out from reference TRBV7-8 and TRBJ1-4, the complete variable domain reads GAGVSQSPRYKVAKRGQDVALRCDPISGHVSLFWYQQALGQGPEFLTYFQNEAQLDKSGLPSDRFFAERPEGSVSTLKIQRTQQEDSAVYLCASSRGDRLGEGKLFFGSGTQLSVL.

This clonotype has more than one count but fewer than ten. The rearrangement links TRBV7-2 to TRBJ2-1, with D possibly TRBD2 on 6 matching bases. Germline V CDR1 and CDR2: SGHTA, FQGNSA. V was shortened by 3 bases and J by 8 bases, with 14 bases between the two germline ends. There are 14 residues in the CDR3. This CDR3 reads CASSFRFKRDEQFF. In nucleotides, the CDR3 is TGTGCCAGCAGCTTCCGATTTAAGCGGGATGAGCAGTTCTTC.

This clonotype was seen a handful of times. For the CDR3, the DNA is TGTGCCAGCAGCATACAGAGGAACACTGAAGCTTTCTTT. Translating it yields CASSIQRNTEAFF. This chain connects TRBV5-6 to TRBJ1-1; D is ambiguous. Trimming took off 4 bases at V and 1 base at J, with 8 bases between the two ends. Per the germline V gene, CDR1 is SGHDT and CDR2 is YYEEEE. The CDR3 extends over 13 amino acids.

This clonotype was detected a few times. The chain links TRBV20-1 to TRBJ2-2; 13 bases are a match to TRBD2. The CDR3 runs 14 residues. V was pared by 6 bases and J by 4 bases, with 2 bases of the junction left unmatched. Per germline, CDR1 DFQATT and CDR2 SNEGSKA (reference sequence). The CDR3 nucleotides are TGCAGTGCCAGGACTAGCGGGAGCACCGGGGAGCTGTTTTTT. It is translated as CSARTSGSTGELFF.

This CDR3 is CAWSPGLRGPQHF. In nucleotides, the CDR3 is TGTGCCTGGAGCCCGGGACTTCGTGGGCCCCAGCATTTT. The rearrangement uses TRBV30 and TRBJ1-5, with a possible D match to TRBD1 (5 bases). V lost 3 bases, J lost 9 bases, and 15 bases lay in between. The CDR3 runs to 13 residues. CDR1 GTSNPN and CDR2 SVGIG come from the germline V gene (reference sequence). The full variable domain, rest sourced from reference TRBV30 and TRBJ1-5, is SQTIHQWPATLVQPVGSPLSLECTVEGTSNPNLYWYRQAAGRGLQLLFYSVGIGQISSEVPQNLSASRPQDRQFILSSKKLLLSDSGFYLCAWSPGLRGPQHFGDGTRLSIL.

This clonotype showed up many times. The J gene is TRBJ2-5, the V gene TRBV28, with 14 bases lining up with TRBD2. From germline, CDR1 is MDHEN and CDR2 SYDVKM. The CDR3 length is 17 residues. The junction had 10 bases not matched to a gene; V was cut back by 5 bases and J by 5 bases. The CDR3 DNA reads TGTGCCAGCAGTCCAACCGGGACTAGCGGGAGAAGGGAGACCCAGTACTTC. The encoded protein is CASSPTGTSGRRETQYF.

The table lists this clonotype with many counts. This chain uses TRBV7-9 with TRBJ2-7, with 9 bases aligning to TRBD1. V dropped 4 bases and J dropped 0; count of bases not matched to a gene: 7. Per the germline V gene, CDR1 is SEHNR and CDR2 is FQNEAQ (reference sequence). The CDR3 sequence is 16 residues long. Here the CDR3 reads CASSSSRDRVSYEQYF. The CDR3 DNA reads as TGTGCCAGCAGCTCCAGCCGGGACAGGGTCTCCTACGAGCAGTACTTC.

This clonotype has just a few counts. The V and J genes are TRBV5-5 and TRBJ1-2; TRBD1 agrees at 8 bases. Germline V CDR1 and CDR2: SGHKS, YYEKEE (reference sequence). After removal of 4 bases from V and 2 bases from J, the junction contained 4 bases not matched to a gene. This CDR3 comprises 14 residues. The CDR3 spells CASSNGQGNYGYTF. The CDR3 bases are TGTGCCAGCAGCAACGGACAGGGAAACTATGGCTACACCTTC.

The chain joins TRBV4-3 to TRBJ2-3; D uncertain. This CDR3 contains 16 residues. The V and J ends lost 0 bases and 4 bases respectively, with 14 bases between them. CDR1 LGHNA and CDR2 YSLEER come from the germline V gene. The CDR3 loop is CASSQDTVSLADTQYF. Written as DNA, the CDR3 is TGCGCCAGCAGCCAAGACACTGTCTCCCTGGCAGATACGCAGTATTTT.

A few counts support this clonotype. The V gene is TRBV7-2, the J gene TRBJ2-1; D uncertain. Germline V lookup: CDR1 SGHTA, CDR2 FQGNSA. V was clipped by 5 bases and J by 9 bases, with 11 bases between them. The CDR3 length is 12 residues. CDR3 amino acids: CASSPELGEQFF. DNA of the CDR3: TGTGCCAGCAGCCCGGAACTTGGTGAGCAGTTCTTC.

CDR3 sequence: CASSDSTGVTFEQFF. CDR3 DNA sequence: TGCGCCAGCAGCGACTCGACAGGGGTGACTTTTGAGCAGTTCTTC. The chain links TRBV5-1 to TRBJ2-1; 8 bases align to TRBD1. The CDR3 is 15 residues long. V shed 4 bases and J 9 bases; nucleotides not matched to a gene: 12. From germline, CDR1 is SGHRS and CDR2 YFSETQ.

This clonotype was counted a few times. V gene TRBV29-1 combines with J gene TRBJ1-1; D call uncertain. The CDR3 is 12 amino acids. V shed 2 bases and J shed 3 bases, with 7 bases lying between them. The germline V gene has CDR1 SQVTM and CDR2 ANQGSEA. The CDR3 loop is CSVEKGYTEAFF. CDR3 DNA sequence: TGCAGCGTTGAAAAGGGTTACACTGAAGCTTTCTTT.

The sample holds a few counts of this clonotype. The chain couples TRBV7-9 to TRBJ1-5; D unclear. V was trimmed by 2 bases and J by 1 base, leaving 15 bases between them. Germline V CDR1 and CDR2: SEHNR, FQNEAQ (reference sequence). CDR3 length: 17 amino acids. CDR3 in amino acids: CASSLSGKTQSNQPQHF. The CDR3 DNA follows: TGTGCCAGCAGCTTATCCGGGAAGACACAAAGCAATCAGCCCCAGCATTTT. The variable domain in full, with the rest retrieved from reference TRBV7-9 and TRBJ1-5, is DTGVSQNPRHKITKRGQNVTFRCDPISEHNRLYWYRQTLGQGPEFLTYFQNEAQLEKSRLLSDRFSAERPKGSFSTLEIQRTEQGDSAMYLCASSLSGKTQSNQPQHFGDGTRLSIL.

A few counts support this clonotype. The chain links TRBV20-1 to TRBJ2-7, with D hard to call. Looked up from germline, CDR1 is DFQATT and CDR2 is SNEGSKA (reference sequence). V lost 6 bases to trimming and J lost 2 bases, with 5 bases between them. The CDR3 is made up of 10 amino acids. CDR3 loop: CSAYTYEQYF. In nucleotides, the CDR3 is TGCAGTGCCTATACCTACGAGCAGTACTTC.

In its sample, this clonotype was seen a few times. J is TRBJ1-2 and V is TRBV4-3, with a weak D call TRBD1 (6 bases). This CDR3 comprises 14 residues. V was cut by 2 bases and J by 2 bases, with 9 bases left in between. Per the germline V gene, CDR1 is LGHNA and CDR2 is YSLEER. CDR3 sequence: CASSQPGQNYGYTF. The CDR3 DNA sequence: TGCGCCAGCAGCCAACCCGGACAGAACTATGGCTACACCTTC.

The chain recombines TRBV18 with TRBJ2-7; 8 bases line up with TRBD1. The CDR3 totals 14 residues. V was clipped by 4 bases and J by 5 bases; unmatched bases: 7. Germline V gene data show CDR1 as KGHSH and CDR2 as LQKENI. The CDR3 DNA reads as TGTGCCAGCTCACGAGCCGGGACAGGCAACGAGCAGTACTTC. As protein: CASSRAGTGNEQYF. The complete variable domain, with remaining parts taken from reference TRBV18 and TRBJ2-7, reads NAGVMQNPRHLVRRRGQEARLRCSPMKGHSHVYWYRQLPEEGLKFMVYLQKENIIDESGMPKERFSAEFPKEGPSILRIQQVVRGDSAAYFCASSRAGTGNEQYFGPGTRLTVT.

This clonotype was recorded many times. The chain employs TRBV20-1 and TRBJ2-7; 7 bases match TRBD1. The CDR3 has 12 amino acids. Trimming removed 1 base from V and 6 bases from J; junction bases left unmatched: 3. Germline V gene lookup returns CDR1 DFQATT and CDR2 SNEGSKA (reference sequence). The CDR3 DNA follows: TGCAGTGCTAGAGCGACAGGGATCGAGCAGTACTTC. Translating it yields CSARATGIEQYF.

This chain joins TRBV6-2 or TRBV6-3 and TRBJ2-5; 10 bases are shared with TRBD1. V lost 2 bases and J lost 1; bases outside the gene matches: 16. Germline-derived CDR1 and CDR2 are MNHEY and SVGEGT. The CDR3 spans 20 residues. The CDR3 DNA reads as TGTGCCAGCAGTTACCGAAACAATATCGTGACAGGGGGCATCCAAGAGACCCAGTACTTC. As protein: CASSYRNNIVTGGIQETQYF.

This clonotype was counted only a few times. The V gene is TRBV5-1, the J gene TRBJ2-3, with D unresolved. CDR1 SGHRS and CDR2 YFSETQ come from the germline V gene. The length of the CDR3 is 14 residues. V was trimmed by 0 bases and J by 6 bases, leaving 11 bases between them. The CDR3 sequence: CASSLVGSGDTQYF. As DNA, the CDR3 is TGCGCCAGCAGCTTGGTAGGGTCCGGGGATACGCAGTATTTT.

This clonotype has ten or more counts. CDR3 bases: TGTGCCACCAGCAGACCCCGGGAGAGCACAGATACGCAGTATTTT. Translating it yields CATSRPRESTDTQYF. The J gene is TRBJ2-3, the V gene TRBV15, with a weak D call TRBD2 (6 bases). V lost 2 bases and J lost 0, with 9 bases in between. The CDR3 has 15 amino acids. Per the germline V gene, CDR1 is LNHNV and CDR2 is YYDKDF (reference sequence).

J is TRBJ1-6 and V is TRBV4-1, with TRBD1 matching 10 bases. The CDR3 extends over 15 amino acids. Germline V gene lookup returns CDR1 MGHRA and CDR2 YSYEKL. The junction had 3 bases not matched to a gene; V was cut back by 4 bases and J by 6 bases. CDR3 protein: CASSLRTGGNSPLHF. CDR3 sequence (DNA): TGCGCCAGCAGCCTCAGGACAGGGGGTAATTCACCCCTCCACTTT.

The V gene is TRBV20-1, the J gene TRBJ2-3; 9 bases match TRBD2. The V gene end was trimmed by 6 bases and the J gene end by 0 bases; junction bases not matched to a gene: 7. Germline loops: CDR1 DFQATT, CDR2 SNEGSKA (reference sequence). The CDR3 runs 15 residues. CDR3 residues: CSAEGTSPSTDTQYF. Here the CDR3 DNA reads TGCAGTGCAGAAGGGACTAGCCCAAGCACAGATACGCAGTATTTT.

Only a few counts were recorded for this clonotype. The gene calls are TRBV7-2 and TRBJ2-1; D unclear. The CDR3 covers 16 residues. Looked up from germline, CDR1 is SGHTA and CDR2 is FQGNSA. Trimming left V 1 base short and J 0 bases short, with 10 bases between. CDR3 amino acids: CASSLVPSSSYNEQFF. The CDR3 DNA follows: TGTGCCAGCAGCTTAGTCCCCTCGAGCTCCTACAATGAGCAGTTCTTC. The variable domain in full, with the rest retrieved from reference TRBV7-2 and TRBJ2-1, is GAGVSQSPSNKVTEKGKDVELRCDPISGHTALYWYRQSLGQGLEFLIYFQGNSAPDKSGLPSDRFSAERTGGSVSTLTIQRTQQEDSAVYLCASSLVPSSSYNEQFFGPGTRLTVL.

This CDR3 reads CASSPGQGVTIEQFF. The CDR3 DNA reads as TGTGCCAGCAGTCCCGGACAGGGTGTCACAATTGAGCAGTTCTTC. V is TRBV27 and J is TRBJ2-1; 8 bases align to TRBD1. CDR3 length equals 15 residues. V shed 5 bases and J 9 bases; nucleotides not matched to a gene: 12. The germline CDR1 and CDR2 sequences are MNHEY and SMNVEV (reference sequence).

This clonotype was picked up a small number of times. The V call is TRBV7-9, the J call TRBJ2-1, with D possibly being TRBD2 (5 bases). Germline CDR1 and CDR2: SEHNR and FQNEAQ (reference sequence). The CDR3 has 16 residues. Trimming pared 6 bases from V and 2 bases from J, leaving 17 bases between. The CDR3 region is CASRKQLAETYNEQFF. The DNA for the CDR3 is TGTGCCAGCAGAAAACAGCTAGCCGAGACCTACAATGAGCAGTTCTTC.

In its sample, this clonotype was seen many times. V usage is TRBV28 and J usage is TRBJ1-1; D may be TRBD1 (6 bases). V was cut by 7 bases and J by 5 bases, with 11 bases left in between. Per the germline V gene, CDR1 is MDHEN and CDR2 is SYDVKM. The CDR3 has 12 residues. The CDR3 DNA reads as TGTGCCAGCAAAATAGGGGGAACTGAAGCTTTCTTT. It encodes CASKIGGTEAFF.

This chain joins TRBV3-1 and TRBJ2-3, with 11 bases lining up with TRBD2. From germline, CDR1 is LGHDT and CDR2 YNNKEL (reference sequence). The CDR3 loop spans 16 amino acids. The V gene end was trimmed by 4 bases and the J gene end by 5 bases; junction bases not matched to a gene: 8. CDR3: CASSRHSGGGGDTQYF. The CDR3 coding sequence is TGTGCCAGCAGCCGCCATAGCGGGGGGGGAGGAGATACGCAGTATTTT.